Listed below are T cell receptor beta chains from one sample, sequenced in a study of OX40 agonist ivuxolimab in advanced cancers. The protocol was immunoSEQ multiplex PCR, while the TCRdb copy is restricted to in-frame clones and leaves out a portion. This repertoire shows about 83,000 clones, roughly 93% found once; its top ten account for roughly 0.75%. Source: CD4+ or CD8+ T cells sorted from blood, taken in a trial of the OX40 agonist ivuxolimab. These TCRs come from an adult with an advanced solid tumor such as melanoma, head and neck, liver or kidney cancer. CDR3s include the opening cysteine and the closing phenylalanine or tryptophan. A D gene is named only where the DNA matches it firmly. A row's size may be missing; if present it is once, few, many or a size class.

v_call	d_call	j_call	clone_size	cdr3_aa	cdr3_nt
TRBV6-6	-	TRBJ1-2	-	CASRQTSYGYTF	TGTGCCAGCAGACAGACGAGCTATGGCTACACCTTC
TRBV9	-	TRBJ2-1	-	CASTPRPAAYNEQFF	TGTGCCAGCACCCCTCGACCTGCAGCTTACAATGAGCAGTTCTTC
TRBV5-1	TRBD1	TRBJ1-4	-	CASSPQGAGEKLFF	TGCGCCAGCAGCCCCCAGGGGGCTGGCGAAAAACTGTTTTTT
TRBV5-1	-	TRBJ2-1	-	CASSQDSTDYNEQFF	TGCGCCAGCAGCCAGGACAGTACCGACTACAATGAGCAGTTCTTC
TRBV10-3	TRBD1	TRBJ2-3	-	CAISESPTGTGQDTQYF	TGTGCCATCAGTGAGTCCCCAACCGGGACAGGGCAAGATACGCAGTATTTT
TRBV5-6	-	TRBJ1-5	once	CASRLSNNQPQHF	TGTGCCAGCAGGCTATCGAACAATCAGCCCCAGCATTTT
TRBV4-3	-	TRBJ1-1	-	CASSPGRGSEAFF	TGCGCCAGCAGTCCAGGGAGGGGGTCCGAAGCTTTCTTT
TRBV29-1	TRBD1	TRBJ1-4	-	CSVTGGETNEKLFF	TGCAGCGTGACAGGGGGCGAGACTAATGAAAAACTGTTTTTT
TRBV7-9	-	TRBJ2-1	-	CASSPSPYNEQFF	TGTGCCAGCAGCCCCTCCCCCTACAATGAGCAGTTCTTC
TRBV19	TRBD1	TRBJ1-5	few	CASSDRAGNQPQHF	TGTGCCAGTAGTGACAGGGCCGGCAATCAGCCCCAGCATTTT
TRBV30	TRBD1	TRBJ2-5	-	CAWNVEGAKETQYF	TGTGCCTGGAACGTCGAGGGGGCCAAAGAGACCCAGTACTTC
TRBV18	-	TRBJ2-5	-	CASSPYTALAPETQYF	TGTGCCAGCTCACCCTACACAGCTCTAGCGCCGGAGACCCAGTACTTC
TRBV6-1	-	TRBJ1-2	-	CASSEWSGENYGYTF	TGTGCCAGCAGTGAATGGTCGGGAGAAAACTATGGCTACACCTTC
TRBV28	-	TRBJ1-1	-	CASGGPGGSRGTEAFF	TGTGCCAGCGGGGGACCGGGGGGCTCAAGGGGAACTGAAGCTTTCTTT
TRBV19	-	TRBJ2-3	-	CARGCRRGTDTQYF	TGTGCCAGGGGGTGTAGGAGAGGCACAGATACGCAGTATTTT
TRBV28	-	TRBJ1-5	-	CASSLGQINQPQHF	TGTGCCAGCAGTTTGGGTCAAATCAATCAGCCCCAGCATTTT
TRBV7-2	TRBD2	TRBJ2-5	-	CASSLLAGGGETQYF	TGTGCCAGCAGCTTACTGGCGGGAGGTGGAGAGACCCAGTACTTC
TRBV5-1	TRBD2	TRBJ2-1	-	CASSLASAGGYNEQFF	TGCGCCAGCAGCTTGGCCTCAGCGGGGGGTTACAATGAGCAGTTCTTC
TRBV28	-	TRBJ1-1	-	CASRQRSAGENTEAFF	TGTGCCAGCAGACAAAGATCGGCAGGGGAGAACACTGAAGCTTTCTTT
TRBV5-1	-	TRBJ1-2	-	CASSDTGPKSGGYTF	TGCGCCAGCAGCGACACCGGGCCGAAAAGTGGTGGCTACACCTTC
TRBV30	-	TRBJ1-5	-	CAWSEDGNQPQHF	TGTGCCTGGTCTGAGGATGGCAATCAGCCCCAGCATTTT
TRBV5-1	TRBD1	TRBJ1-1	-	CASSFAGAGGMNTEAFF	TGCGCCAGCAGCTTCGCTGGGGCAGGGGGGATGAACACTGAAGCTTTCTTT
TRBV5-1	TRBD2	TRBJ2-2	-	CASSPSGLAGGGELFF	TGCGCCAGCAGCCCTTCGGGACTAGCGGGAGGTGGGGAGCTGTTTTTT
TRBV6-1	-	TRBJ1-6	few	CASSELTGYSPLHF	TGTGCCAGCAGTGAATTAACAGGGTATTCACCCCTCCACTTT
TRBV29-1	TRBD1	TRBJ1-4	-	CSANHRGEGEKLFF	TGCAGCGCTAACCACAGGGGAGAAGGCGAAAAACTGTTTTTT
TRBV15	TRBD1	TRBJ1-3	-	CATSTRDRASGNTIYF	TGTGCCACCAGCACCCGGGACAGGGCTTCAGGAAACACCATATATTTT
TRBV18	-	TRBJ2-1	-	CASSPIVNEQFF	TGTGCCAGCTCACCAATTGTCAATGAGCAGTTCTTC
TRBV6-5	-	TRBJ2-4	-	CASRLLWVEYF	TGTGCCAGCAGGCTTCTTTGGGTGGAGTACTTC
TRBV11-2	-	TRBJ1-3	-	CASTAGASGSGNTIYF	TGTGCCAGCACCGCTGGGGCGTCAGGCTCTGGAAACACCATATATTTT
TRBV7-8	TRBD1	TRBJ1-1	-	CASSLAYIQGAGTEAFF	TGTGCCAGCAGCTTAGCTTACATACAGGGGGCTGGGACTGAAGCTTTCTTT
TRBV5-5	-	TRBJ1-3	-	CASSLVWDTSGNTIYF	TGTGCCAGCAGCTTGGTTTGGGACACCTCTGGAAACACCATATATTTT
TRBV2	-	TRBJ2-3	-	CASAFAFTDTQYF	TGTGCCAGCGCGTTCGCCTTCACAGATACGCAGTATTTT
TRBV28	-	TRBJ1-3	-	CASRPPGTSSGNTIYF	TGTGCCAGCAGACCGCCCGGGACGAGCTCTGGAAACACCATATATTTT
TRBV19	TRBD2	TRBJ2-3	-	CASSNGGRGNTDTQYF	TGTGCCAGTAGTAACGGAGGGAGGGGAAACACAGATACGCAGTATTTT
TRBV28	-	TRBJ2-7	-	CASSTGTAGSLDTREYF	TGTGCCAGCAGCACCGGGACAGCGGGGTCGCTAGATACCCGAGAGTACTTC
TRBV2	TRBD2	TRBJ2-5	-	CAKDAGGGQETQYF	TGTGCCAAAGACGCGGGGGGAGGTCAAGAGACCCAGTACTTC
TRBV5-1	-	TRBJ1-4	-	CASSLGSFATNEKLFF	TGCGCCAGCAGCTTGGGTAGTTTTGCAACTAATGAAAAACTGTTTTTT
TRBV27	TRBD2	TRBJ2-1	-	CASSLGGLASYEQFF	TGTGCCAGCAGTTTAGGGGGACTAGCGAGCTATGAGCAGTTCTTC
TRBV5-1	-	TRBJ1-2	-	CASSLRTDTNYGYTF	TGCGCCAGCAGCTTGAGAACGGACACTAACTATGGCTACACCTTC
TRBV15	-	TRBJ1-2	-	CATSLYTNYGYTF	TGTGCCACCAGCTTATATACTAACTATGGCTACACCTTC
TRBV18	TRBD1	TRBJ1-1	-	CASSQGANTEAFF	TGTGCCAGCTCACAGGGGGCTAACACTGAAGCTTTCTTT
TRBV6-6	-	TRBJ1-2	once	CASSYDDLRGYTF	TGTGCCAGCAGTTACGATGACCTGAGAGGCTACACCTTC
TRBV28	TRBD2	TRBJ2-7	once	CASRGGSEQYF	TGTGCCAGCAGGGGGGGGTCCGAGCAGTACTTC
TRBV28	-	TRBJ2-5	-	CASSLVNRYVGETQYF	TGTGCCAGCAGTTTAGTGAACAGGTACGTAGGGGAGACCCAGTACTTC
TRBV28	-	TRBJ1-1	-	CASRLIAGSGNTEAFF	TGTGCCAGCCGACTCATAGCGGGGTCGGGAAACACTGAAGCTTTCTTT
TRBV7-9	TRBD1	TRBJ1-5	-	CASSLTTGGVYSNQPQHF	TGTGCCAGCAGCTTAACGACAGGGGGGGTGTATAGCAATCAGCCCCAGCATTTT
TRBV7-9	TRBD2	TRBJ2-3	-	CASSLVRTSGGLSTDTQYF	TGTGCCAGCAGCTTAGTAAGGACTAGCGGGGGCCTTAGCACAGATACGCAGTATTTT
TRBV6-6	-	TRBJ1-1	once	CATRKGINDVFEAFF	TGTGCCACCCGGAAGGGAATTAACGATGTATTTGAAGCTTTCTTT
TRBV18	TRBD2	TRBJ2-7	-	CASLKTSSGTWSEQYF	TGTGCCAGCTTAAAGACATCTAGCGGGACCTGGAGCGAGCAGTACTTC
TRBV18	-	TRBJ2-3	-	CASSPGTPDTQYF	TGTGCCAGCTCACCCGGGACTCCAGATACGCAGTATTTT
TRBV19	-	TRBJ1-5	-	CASSTDSPNQPQHF	TGTGCCAGTAGTACCGACAGCCCGAATCAGCCCCAGCATTTT
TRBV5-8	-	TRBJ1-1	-	CASSQQGAEAFF	TGTGCCAGCAGCCAACAGGGAGCTGAAGCTTTCTTT
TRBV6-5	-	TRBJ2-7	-	CASSYVGWSYEQYF	TGTGCCAGCAGTTATGTAGGGTGGTCCTACGAGCAGTACTTC
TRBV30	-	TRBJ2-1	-	CAWSVPSNEQFF	TGTGCCTGGAGTGTACCAAGCAATGAGCAGTTCTTC
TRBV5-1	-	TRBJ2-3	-	CASSLVAAWSTDTQYF	TGCGCCAGCAGCTTGGTCGCAGCGTGGAGCACAGATACGCAGTATTTT
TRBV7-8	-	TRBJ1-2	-	CASSLNMGDKGGYTF	TGTGCCAGCAGCTTGAATATGGGAGATAAGGGTGGCTACACCTTC
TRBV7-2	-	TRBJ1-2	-	CASSLEPGGYGYTF	TGTGCCAGCAGCTTAGAGCCGGGGGGCTATGGCTACACCTTC
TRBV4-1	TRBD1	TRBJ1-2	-	CASSQPTGGIYGYTF	TGCGCCAGCAGCCAACCGACAGGGGGGATCTATGGCTACACCTTC
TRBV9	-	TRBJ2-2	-	CASSRAPNTGELFF	TGTGCCAGCAGCCGGGCTCCGAACACCGGGGAGCTGTTTTTT